The 27 T cell receptor beta chains reported below all come from one sample, sequenced in a study of radiation and T cells in renal cell carcinoma. Produced via immunoSEQ multiplex PCR; TCRdb's table is partial and in-frame only. This sample yields 94,000 or so clones, of which about four fifths are seen a single time; 6% to 7% belongs to the top ten. Time point noted: baseline pretreatment blood. Treatment of the sample: 15 Gy SBRT to primary tumor, nephrectomy 4 weeks later. Sequences were derived from blood, sampled from a patient whose treatment included radiotherapy and nephrectomy. All receptors come from a man in his 60s with renal cell carcinoma.

The chain recombines TRBV28 with TRBJ2-1; TRBD2 is a possible D gene (5 bases). V was pared by 5 bases and J by 0 bases, with 17 bases between. Germline V gives CDR1 MDHEN, CDR2 SYDVKM. The CDR3 has 17 residues. The CDR3 here is CASSPPLGLLSYNEQFF. CDR3 coding DNA: TGTGCCAGCAGTCCCCCCCTTGGACTCCTCTCCTACAATGAGCAGTTCTTC. Combining the CDR3 with reference TRBV28 and TRBJ2-1 gives the whole variable domain DVKVTQSSRYLVKRTGEKVFLECVQDMDHENMFWYRQDPGLGLRLIYFSYDVKMKEKGDIPEGYSVSREKKERFSLILESASTNQTSMYLCASSPPLGLLSYNEQFFGPGTRLTVL.

V is TRBV15 and J is TRBJ1-5, with D unresolved. V was trimmed by 0 bases and J by 2 bases, leaving 8 bases between them. This CDR3 has 15 residues. The germline CDR1 and CDR2 sequences are LNHNV and YYDKDF (reference sequence). CDR3 coding DNA: TGTGCCACCAGCAGAGAGTACAGCGGCAATCAGCCCCAGCATTTT. It translates to CATSREYSGNQPQHF.

The gene calls are TRBV10-3 and TRBJ2-1, with 9 bases matching TRBD1. CDR1 and CDR2 (germline): ENHRY, SYGVKD. The ends lost 3 bases at V and 4 bases at J; junction bases unmatched: 4. The CDR3 is made up of 15 amino acids. DNA of the CDR3: TGTGCCATCAGTGACCGGGACAGGGAGTACAATGAGCAGTTCTTC. This gives the protein CAISDRDREYNEQFF.

This clone was picked up one time. The chain links TRBV28 to TRBJ2-1; 9 nucleotides agree with TRBD2. This CDR3 contains 15 residues. Germline loops: CDR1 MDHEN, CDR2 SYDVKM. The J segment lost 4 bases and the V segment lost 8 bases, leaving 9 bases of the junction unmatched. CDR3 amino acids: CASGSGLAFYNEQFF. CDR3 bases: TGTGCCAGCGGATCCGGACTAGCGTTTTACAATGAGCAGTTCTTC.

The chain recombines TRBV5-6 with TRBJ1-2; tentative D call: TRBD1 (5 bases). With 1 base removed from V and 0 bases from J, the gap between germline ends came to 19 bases. Germline V gene lookup returns CDR1 SGHDT and CDR2 YYEEEE. The CDR3 is 18 residues long. The CDR3 coding sequence is TGTGCCAGCAGCTTGAGGGGCCGGGGAGGGGTGTCTAACTATGGCTACACCTTC. This gives the protein CASSLRGRGGVSNYGYTF.

The chain couples TRBV19 to TRBJ1-5; the match to TRBD1 covers 7 bases. J was trimmed by 3 bases and V by 5 bases; bases with no gene match: 4. Germline CDR1 and CDR2: LNHDA and SQIVND (reference sequence). This CDR3 spans 14 amino acids. The CDR3 protein is CASSPGTANQPQHF. CDR3 DNA sequence: TGTGCCAGTAGTCCAGGGACAGCCAATCAGCCCCAGCATTTT.

CDR3 protein: CASSLGRRPDTQYF. The CDR3 region has the DNA TGTGCCAGCAGTTTGGGCAGGAGACCAGATACGCAGTATTTT. The genes are TRBV27 and TRBJ2-3; D gene uncertain. Trimming pared 3 bases from V and 4 bases from J, leaving 11 bases between. CDR3 length: 14 residues. Per the germline V gene, CDR1 is MNHEY and CDR2 is SMNVEV (reference sequence).

The rearrangement uses TRBV14 and TRBJ2-1, with 9 bases identical to TRBD2. The CDR3 is 15 residues long. The germline gives CDR1 SGHDN, CDR2 FVKESK. Unmatched junction bases numbered 4, after V lost 4 bases and J lost 3 bases. The CDR3 protein is CASSPSGAFYNEQFF. For the CDR3, the DNA is TGTGCCAGCAGCCCTAGCGGGGCATTCTACAATGAGCAGTTCTTC.

The DNA of the CDR3 is TGTGCCATACAGGGGGCCGGCTATGGCTACACCTTC. Amino acid sequence: CAIQGAGYGYTF. This chain joins TRBV10-3 and TRBJ1-2; 9 bases are a match to TRBD1. CDR3 length equals 12 residues. With 9 bases clipped from V and 4 bases from J, the junction kept 3 bases outside the gene matches. Germline CDR1 ENHRY, CDR2 SYGVKD.

There are a few counts of this clone. J is TRBJ2-7 and V is TRBV5-1; D is unclear. The germline V and J ends were trimmed by 0 bases and 3 bases, with 7 bases remaining between them. There are 13 residues in the CDR3. Looked up from germline, CDR1 is SGHRS and CDR2 is YFSETQ. This CDR3 is CASSLGTNYEQYF. The DNA of the CDR3 is TGCGCCAGCAGCTTGGGGACGAACTACGAGCAGTACTTC.

The CDR3 loop is CASSPGRAGVNEQFF. In nucleotides, the CDR3 is TGCGCCAGCAGCCCAGGAAGAGCGGGAGTCAATGAGCAGTTCTTC. V is TRBV5-1 and J is TRBJ2-1; 8 bases fit TRBD2. The junction had 9 bases not matched to a gene; V was cut back by 4 bases and J by 6 bases. Per germline, CDR1 SGHRS and CDR2 YFSETQ. The CDR3 has 15 amino acids.

The V and J genes are TRBV7-8 and TRBJ2-6; D is uncertain. CDR3 length: 15 residues. The V end lost 0 bases, the J end lost 4 bases, and 7 bases lay between the germline ends. Germline V gene sequence: CDR1 SGHVS, CDR2 FQNEAQ. DNA for the CDR3: TGTGCCAGCAGCTTAGCGGGGTCCGGGGCCAACGTCCTGACTTTC. Residues: CASSLAGSGANVLTF. The whole variable domain, filled in from reference TRBV7-8 and TRBJ2-6, reads GAGVSQSPRYKVAKRGQDVALRCDPISGHVSLFWYQQALGQGPEFLTYFQNEAQLDKSGLPSDRFFAERPEGSVSTLKIQRTQQEDSAVYLCASSLAGSGANVLTFGAGSRLTVL.

This clone was recorded a few times. The chain links TRBV27 to TRBJ2-1; 12 nucleotides line up with TRBD2. Germline V gene sequence: CDR1 MNHEY, CDR2 SMNVEV (reference sequence). V lost 3 bases and J lost 8; bases outside the gene matches: 11. The length of the CDR3 is 17 residues. In DNA, the CDR3 is TGTGCCAGCAGTTTCTCCGCGACTAGCGGGAGTATCGATGAGCAGTTCTTC. It translates to CASSFSATSGSIDEQFF.

The chain employs TRBV19 and TRBJ1-2, with D unclear. Per the germline V gene, CDR1 is LNHDA and CDR2 is SQIVND (reference sequence). Trimming stripped 3 bases from V and 0 bases from J, with 8 bases between. The CDR3 runs to 14 residues. The CDR3 DNA follows: TGTGCCAGTAGTATTGGCGGATCTAACTATGGCTACACCTTC. This codes for CASSIGGSNYGYTF.

This chain links TRBV5-1 with TRBJ2-2; D unclear. Germline values: CDR1 SGHRS, CDR2 YFSETQ. CDR3 length: 14 amino acids. The V and J ends lost 1 base and 2 bases respectively, with 6 bases between them. The CDR3 DNA follows: TGCGCCAGCAGCTTGAGCGACAACACCGGGGAGCTGTTTTTT. This sequence encodes CASSLSDNTGELFF.

This clone was seen a single time. This chain joins TRBV29-1 and TRBJ2-2; D gene uncertain. V was cut by 4 bases and J by 7 bases, with 13 bases left in between. Germline CDR1 and CDR2: SQVTM and ANQGSEA. The length of the CDR3 is 13 residues. CDR3 loop: CSVGVTASGELFF. CDR3 nucleotides: TGCAGCGTTGGAGTCACGGCTAGCGGGGAGCTGTTTTTT.

In DNA form, the CDR3 reads TGCGCCAGCAGCTTGGATGGAGATGGGGTGGGCTACACCTTC. Its protein product is CASSLDGDGVGYTF. The chain couples TRBV5-1 to TRBJ1-2; D unresolved. Germline assignment: CDR1 SGHRS and CDR2 YFSETQ. The ends were cut back, 0 bases at V and 8 bases at J, with 14 bases in the middle. The CDR3 spans 14 residues.

The gene calls are TRBV28 and TRBJ1-2; D gene unclear. Trimming stripped 10 bases from V and 1 base from J, with 13 bases between. Per the germline V gene, CDR1 is MDHEN and CDR2 is SYDVKM. The length of the CDR3 is 13 residues. CDR3 sequence: CAILPGSNYGYTF. The CDR3 nucleotides read TGTGCCATCCTGCCCGGGAGTAACTATGGCTACACCTTC.

V is TRBV4-1 and J is TRBJ2-1, with D tentatively TRBD1 or TRBD2 (6 bases each). The CDR3 length is 14 residues. The germline V gene has CDR1 MGHRA and CDR2 YSYEKL. Trimming removed 2 bases at V and 8 bases at J, with 13 bases between. CDR3 in DNA: TGCGCCAGCAGCCAACTTGGGGGGCCGGATGAGCAGTTCTTC. Amino acid sequence: CASSQLGGPDEQFF.

The rearrangement joins TRBV2 to TRBJ2-1; 8 bases line up with TRBD2. The germline gives CDR1 SNHLY, CDR2 FYNNEI. The junction had 10 bases not matched to a gene; V was cut back by 6 bases and J by 9 bases. The CDR3 length is 14 residues. For the CDR3, the DNA is TGTGCCAGCAGGGTACGGACTAGCAAGGGTGAGCAGTTCTTC. Translated: CASRVRTSKGEQFF.

The gene calls are TRBV28 and TRBJ2-7; 10 nucleotides agree with TRBD2. Germline V CDR1 and CDR2: MDHEN, SYDVKM. The CDR3 spans 17 residues. V lost 4 bases, J lost 0 bases, and 9 bases stayed unmatched. The CDR3 sequence: CASSSVRLAGISYEQYF. The CDR3 nucleotides read TGTGCCAGCAGTTCGGTGCGACTAGCGGGTATCTCCTACGAGCAGTACTTC.

This sequence joins TRBV9 and TRBJ2-5, with D possibly TRBD2 on 5 matching bases. CDR3 length equals 15 residues. Germline CDR1 reads SGDLS; CDR2 reads YYNGEE. Trimming removed 2 bases from V and 7 bases from J, with 18 bases in between. DNA for the CDR3: TGTGCCAGCAGCGTTGGAATAGCTGGGAGCGGGACCCAGTACTTC. Its protein is CASSVGIAGSGTQYF.

The V call is TRBV19, the J call TRBJ2-7; no reliable D call. The CDR3 is 15 residues long. V lost 0 bases, J lost 2 bases, and 11 bases lay in between. Germline loops: CDR1 LNHDA, CDR2 SQIVND (reference sequence). CDR3 sequence: CASSIDLAPTYEQYF. CDR3 DNA sequence: TGTGCCAGTAGTATAGATCTGGCGCCTACCTACGAGCAGTACTTC.

V usage is TRBV5-4 and J usage is TRBJ2-5; D unclear. V was trimmed by 0 bases and J by 5 bases, leaving 14 bases between them. CDR1 is SGHNT and CDR2 is YYREEE in the germline V gene (reference sequence). The CDR3 is 15 residues long. CDR3 bases: TGTGCCAGCAGCTTGGGACAATTAGTGGCGGAGACCCAGTACTTC. Its translation: CASSLGQLVAETQYF.

The chain has TRBV28 and TRBJ2-7; 13 bases map to TRBD2. With V trimmed by 6 bases and J by 4 bases, 9 bases remained unmatched. The CDR3 runs to 16 residues. The germline CDR1 and CDR2 sequences are MDHEN and SYDVKM. In nucleotides, the CDR3 is TGTGCCAGCAGCTCCTCCGAACTAGCGGGAGGGTACGAGCAGTACTTC. Its translation: CASSSSELAGGYEQYF. The variable domain in full, completed from reference TRBV28 and TRBJ2-7, reads DVKVTQSSRYLVKRTGEKVFLECVQDMDHENMFWYRQDPGLGLRLIYFSYDVKMKEKGDIPEGYSVSREKKERFSLILESASTNQTSMYLCASSSSELAGGYEQYFGPGTRLTVT.

This clone was picked up a small number of times. The chain couples TRBV19 to TRBJ1-1, with D perhaps TRBD1 (5 bases). The CDR3 contains 15 residues. Germline assignment: CDR1 LNHDA and CDR2 SQIVND (reference sequence). V gave up 2 bases and J gave up 4 bases, with 14 bases separating them. The CDR3 bases are TGTGCCAGTAGTATACTTGGGGGAGTAGGCACTGAAGCTTTCTTT. Its translation is CASSILGGVGTEAFF.

The chain combines TRBV5-1 with TRBJ2-7, with D perhaps TRBD2 (5 bases). The CDR3 covers 13 residues. CDR1 is SGHRS and CDR2 is YFSETQ in the germline V gene. Trimming took 2 bases from V and 3 from J, leaving 9 bases between them. This CDR3 is CASSLGLHYEQYF. The CDR3 DNA reads as TGCGCCAGCAGCTTAGGACTTCACTACGAGCAGTACTTC.